The sample holds one count of the clone carrying this T cell receptor beta chain. This specimen belongs to a study of cytomegalovirus exposure and HLA in healthy donors. The donors (healthy individuals) were bone marrow donors. This PCR relied on a set of 60 Vbeta primers and 13 Jbeta primers. Under the authors' procedure: Unique TCR beta chains numbered about 72 million in a later analysis, with about 9.9 million shared. The assay was immunoSEQ multiplex PCR, and TCRdb's table has in-frame clones only and misses some. For V, J and clone size, that table is used; D and trimming come from the DNA. The sample has about 190,000 clones; 75% to 85% are singletons. This sequence was found in a boy younger than 18 in good health and CMV-seronegative. The sequenced sample was PBMCs.

The CDR3 reads CASSLGEGGTDTQYF. CDR3 DNA sequence: TGTGCCAGCAGCTTAGGGGAGGGGGGCACAGATACGCAGTATTTT. The chain recombines TRBV7-6 with TRBJ2-3; possible D gene TRBD2, 7 bases. Trimming took off 1 base at V and 1 base at J, with 9 bases between the two ends. From germline, CDR1 is SGHVS and CDR2 FNYEAQ. The CDR3 spans 15 residues.